This T cell receptor (beta chain) originates from a study of blood T cell repertoires in COVID-19. Background on the study: Both acute and convalescent COVID-19 samples were obtained from the United States, Italy and Spain. From T cells, B-cell-depleted T cells, or PBMCs came the material, which was cDNA or gDNA.

Original data processing: The authors estimated nucleated cell counts from reference gene primer amplification. Profiling relied on immunoSEQ multiplex PCR, and the TCRdb table lists in-frame clones only, not all of them. That table is the source of V, J and clone size, and D and trimming were worked out from the DNA. The sample carries about 250,000 clones, 70% to 90% recorded once. This CDR3 spans 13 amino acids. The clonotype comes from a woman aged 25 to 45 with acute or convalescent COVID-19. The genes are TRBV21-1 and TRBJ2-7; the table's D call, TRBD2, has no DNA check behind it. TRBV21-1 is listed as a pseudogene. The sequencing input was peripheral blood. The CDR3 loop reads CASSLRLKYEQYF. The CDR3 DNA is TGTGCCAGCAGCCTCCGGTTAAAGTACGAGCAGTACTTC.